The sequence of this TCR beta chain was determined in a study of T cells in Graves' hyperthyroidism and ophthalmopathy. About the study: Prior to any treatment, at the point of initial diagnosis, peripheral blood was collected.

RNA transcripts served as the template for amplifying TCR beta CDR3 regions. A first-round RT-PCR of the TCR CDR3 used the HTBI primer set. A single record per CDR3 protein comes from TCRdb applying MiXCR to the multiplex PCR reads. This table holds 410,000 or so distinct CDR3 sequences, 14% to 15% found once. Individuals with ophthalmopathy presented a Clinical Activity Score of at least 3, a NOSPECS grade of at least 4 and a duration under 3 months. V lost 6 bases and J lost 0, with 12 bases in between. The CDR3 spans 13 residues. Germline CDR1 reads SQVTM; CDR2 reads ANQGSEA. This clonotype showed up many times. Its specificity is unknown. Study outcomes and limitations: By a 13 V-J model, ophthalmopathy was set apart from stable hyperthyroidism. Peripheral blood also featured most of the thyroid clonotypes expanded above 0.001.

The sequenced material came from blood. The rearrangement links TRBV29-1 to TRBJ2-7; D gene ambiguous. The receptor's source is a man between 18 and 29 years old with Graves' ophthalmopathy. The CDR3 here is CSVGSAPSYEQYF. Here the CDR3 DNA reads TGCAGCGTGGGATCAGCCCCCTCCTACGAGCAGTACTTC.